This T cell receptor (beta chain) derives from a study of molecular identifiers for immune sequencing clone quantification. Study observations and caveats: In cases of identical TCR molecules sharing a barcode, highly expanded clone sizes could be underestimated. Clones above 20 RNA copies contained over 98% of effector molecules but under 1% of naive ones.

Naive CD8 T cells were picked out by sorting for CD8+CD4-CCR7+CD45RA+. Previously described methods with listed TCR primers produced the bulk TCR libraries. MiXCR, applied by TCRdb to the PCR reads, yields one record per CDR3 protein. The sample includes approximately 97,000 distinct CDR3 sequences, more than 20% seen only once; the top ten take 0.85% to 1%. Germline assignment: CDR1 SGDLS and CDR2 YYNGEE. The CDR3 sequence is 12 residues long. V was clipped by 4 bases and J by 11 bases, with 15 bases between them. This clonotype has a count of ten or more. Its antigen is unknown. The chain employs TRBV9 and TRBJ1-1; D might be TRBD1 (5 bases). The sequence derives from a human donor in good health. Some libraries in this study had Jurkat cell RNA spiked in. Sequencing used naive CD8+ T cells from blood, with Jurkat cell RNA spiked in. Subset of the sample: FACS-sorted CD8+CD4-CCR7+CD45RA+ naive T cells. The CDR3 region has the DNA TGTGCCAGCAGCCCGGGGGGTTCAATGGCTTTCTTT. It translates to CASSPGGSMAFF. Variable domain in full (rest from reference TRBV9 and TRBJ1-1): DSGVTQTPKHLITATGQRVTLRCSPRSGDLSVYWYQQSLDQGLQFLIQYYNGEERAKGNILERFSAQQFPDLHSELNLSSLELGDSALYFCASSPGGSMAFFGQGTRLTVV.